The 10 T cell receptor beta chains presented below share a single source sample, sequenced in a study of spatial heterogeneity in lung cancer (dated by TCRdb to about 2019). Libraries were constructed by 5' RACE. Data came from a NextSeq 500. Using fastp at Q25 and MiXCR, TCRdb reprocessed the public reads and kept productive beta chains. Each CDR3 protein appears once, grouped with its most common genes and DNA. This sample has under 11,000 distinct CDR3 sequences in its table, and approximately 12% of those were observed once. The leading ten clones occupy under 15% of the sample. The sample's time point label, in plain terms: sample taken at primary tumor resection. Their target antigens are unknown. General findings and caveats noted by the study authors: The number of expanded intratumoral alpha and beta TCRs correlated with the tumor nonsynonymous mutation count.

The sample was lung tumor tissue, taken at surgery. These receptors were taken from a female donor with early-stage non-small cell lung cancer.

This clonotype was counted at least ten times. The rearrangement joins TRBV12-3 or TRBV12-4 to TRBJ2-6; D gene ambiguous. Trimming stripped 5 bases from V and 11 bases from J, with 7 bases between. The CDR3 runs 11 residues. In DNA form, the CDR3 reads TGTGCCAGCAGTCCTGGATACGTCCTGACTTTC. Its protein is CASSPGYVLTF.

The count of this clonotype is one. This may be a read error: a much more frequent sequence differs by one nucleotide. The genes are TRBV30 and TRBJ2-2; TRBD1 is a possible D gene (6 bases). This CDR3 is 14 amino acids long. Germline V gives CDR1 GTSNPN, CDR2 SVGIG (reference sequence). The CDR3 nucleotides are TGTGTCCGCCGGGACACCAGGGGAACCGGGGAGCTGTTTTTT. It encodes CVRRDTRGTGELFF.

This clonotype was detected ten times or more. The CDR3 spells CSAPTGSSTEAFF. The CDR3 DNA reads TGCAGTGCACCTACAGGGTCGAGTACTGAAGCTTTCTTT. The rearrangement uses TRBV20-1 and TRBJ1-1; possibly TRBD1 for D (6 bases). V lost 6 bases and J 5 bases, leaving 16 bases between the germline ends. Per the germline V gene, CDR1 is DFQATT and CDR2 is SNEGSKA (reference sequence). CDR3 length equals 13 residues.

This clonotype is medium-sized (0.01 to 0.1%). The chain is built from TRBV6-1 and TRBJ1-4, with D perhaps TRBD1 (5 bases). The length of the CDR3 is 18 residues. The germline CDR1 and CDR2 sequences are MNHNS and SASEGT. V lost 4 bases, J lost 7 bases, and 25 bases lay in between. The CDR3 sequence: CASSGRPGPRPRGEKLFF. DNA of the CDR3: TGTGCCAGCAGTGGCCGTCCGGGACCCCGTCCGCGTGGTGAAAAACTGTTTTTT.

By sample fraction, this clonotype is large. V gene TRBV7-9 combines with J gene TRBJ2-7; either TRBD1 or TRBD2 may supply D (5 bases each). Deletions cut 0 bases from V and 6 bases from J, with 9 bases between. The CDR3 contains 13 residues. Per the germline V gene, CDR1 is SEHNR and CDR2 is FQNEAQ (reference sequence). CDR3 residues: CASSLAGGREQYF. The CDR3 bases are TGTGCCAGCAGCTTAGCTGGGGGACGCGAGCAGTACTTC.

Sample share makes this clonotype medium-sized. The CDR3: CSVEEVDLQTQYF. CDR3 DNA sequence: TGCAGCGTTGAAGAGGTTGACCTTCAGACCCAGTACTTC. This rearrangement joins TRBV29-1 to TRBJ2-5; D is uncertain. Germline-derived CDR1 and CDR2 are SQVTM and ANQGSEA. Trimming shortened V by 0 bases and J by 6 bases, and 11 bases separated the two germline ends. The CDR3 contains 13 residues.

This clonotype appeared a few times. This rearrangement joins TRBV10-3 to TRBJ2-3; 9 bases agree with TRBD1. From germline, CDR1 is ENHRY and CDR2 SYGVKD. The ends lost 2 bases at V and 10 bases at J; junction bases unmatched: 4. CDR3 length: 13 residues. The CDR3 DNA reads TGTGCCATCAGTGAGCCGGACAGGGGCGCGCAGTATTTT. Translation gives CAISEPDRGAQYF.

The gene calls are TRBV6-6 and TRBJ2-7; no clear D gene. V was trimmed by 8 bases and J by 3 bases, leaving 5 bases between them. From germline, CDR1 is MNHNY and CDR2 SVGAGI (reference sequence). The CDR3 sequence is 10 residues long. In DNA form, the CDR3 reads TGTGCCAGCGGTCGCTACGAGCAGTACTTC. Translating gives CASGRYEQYF.

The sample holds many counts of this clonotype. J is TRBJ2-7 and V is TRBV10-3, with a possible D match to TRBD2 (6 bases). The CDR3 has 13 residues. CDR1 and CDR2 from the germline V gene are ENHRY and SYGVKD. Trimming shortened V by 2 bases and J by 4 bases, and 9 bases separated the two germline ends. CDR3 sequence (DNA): TGTGCCATCAGTGAGCCAAGCGGGTACGAGCAGTACTTC. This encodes CAISEPSGYEQYF.

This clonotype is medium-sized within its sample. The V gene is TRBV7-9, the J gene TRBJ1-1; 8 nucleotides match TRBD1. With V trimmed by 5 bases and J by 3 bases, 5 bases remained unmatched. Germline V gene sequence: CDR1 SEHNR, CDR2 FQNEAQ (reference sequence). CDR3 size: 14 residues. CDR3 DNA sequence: TGTGCCAGCAGCCTCGACAGGGGCTACACTGAAGCTTTCTTT. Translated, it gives CASSLDRGYTEAFF.